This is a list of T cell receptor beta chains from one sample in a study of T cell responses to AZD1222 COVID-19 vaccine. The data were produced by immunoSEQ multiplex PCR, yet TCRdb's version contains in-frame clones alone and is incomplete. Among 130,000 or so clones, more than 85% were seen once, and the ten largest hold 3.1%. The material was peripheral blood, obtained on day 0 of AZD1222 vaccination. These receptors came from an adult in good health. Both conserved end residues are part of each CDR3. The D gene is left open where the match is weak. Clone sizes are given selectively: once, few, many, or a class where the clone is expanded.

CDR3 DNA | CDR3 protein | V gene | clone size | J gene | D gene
TGTGCCTGGGAGACAGGGGGGTTCTATGGCTACACCTTC | CAWETGGFYGYTF | TRBV30 | once | TRBJ1-2 | TRBD1
TGTGCCAGCAGCTTGGGGGGATTGACTAGCGGGAGCGGGGATGAGCAGTTCTTC | CASSLGGLTSGSGDEQFF | TRBV5-5 | . | TRBJ2-1 | TRBD2
TGTGCCTGGATCCCCAGGAGCTTCTCTGAAGCTTTCTTT | CAWIPRSFSEAFF | TRBV30 | . | TRBJ1-1 | .
TGCGCCAGCAGCTTGCTCAGGGGGGAAGCTTTCTTT | CASSLLRGEAFF | TRBV5-1 | . | TRBJ1-1 | TRBD1
TGTGCCAGCCTTGGGGGGCTTCGGAGTCAGCCCCAGCATTTT | CASLGGLRSQPQHF | TRBV28 | . | TRBJ1-5 | .
TGTGCCAGCAGGAATAGGGGTAATTCACCCCTCCACTTT | CASRNRGNSPLHF | TRBV12-3/TRBV12-4 | . | TRBJ1-6 | .
TGCGCCAGTTACCTCGACAGGAACCAAGAGACCCAGTACTTC | CASYLDRNQETQYF | TRBV5-1 | . | TRBJ2-5 | .
TGTGCCAGCAGCTTAAACGGACAGGGAGATACGCAGTATTTT | CASSLNGQGDTQYF | TRBV7-6 | . | TRBJ2-3 | TRBD1
TGTGCCAGCAGTCCGGGACAGGGAAATCAGCCCCAGCATTTT | CASSPGQGNQPQHF | TRBV25-1 | . | TRBJ1-5 | TRBD1
TGTGCCAGCAGCCAATCCCGGACTAGCGCGACCTACGAGCAGTACTTC | CASSQSRTSATYEQYF | TRBV3-1/TRBV3-2 | few | TRBJ2-7 | TRBD2
TGTGCCAGCAGCCCCGGGACTAGCGGGTCTCTCTCCTACAATGAGCAGTTCTTC | CASSPGTSGSLSYNEQFF | TRBV7-9 | . | TRBJ2-1 | TRBD2
TGCGCCAGCAGCTTGAGCCAGAACACTGAAGCTTTCTTT | CASSLSQNTEAFF | TRBV5-1 | . | TRBJ1-1 | .
TGTGCCAGCAGTCGGGACGCAGGGTATGGCTACACCTTC | CASSRDAGYGYTF | TRBV28 | few | TRBJ1-2 | .
TGCAGCGTTGGGCAGGGCAACCAAGAGACCCAGTACTTC | CSVGQGNQETQYF | TRBV29-1 | . | TRBJ2-5 | .
TGTGCCAGCAGTGAAGAGTTGATTAGCAATCAGCCCCAGCATTTT | CASSEELISNQPQHF | TRBV6-1 | once | TRBJ1-5 | .
TGTGCCAGCAGTGAGATTGGACTAGCGGGAACCACCGGGGAGCTGTTTTTT | CASSEIGLAGTTGELFF | TRBV2 | . | TRBJ2-2 | TRBD2
TGTGCCAGCAGAGGGAGGCAGGGTGGGTCACCCCTCCACTTT | CASRGRQGGSPLHF | TRBV25-1 | . | TRBJ1-6 | .
TGTGCCAGCAGCGTAGCTACGGATACGCAGTATTTT | CASSVATDTQYF | TRBV9 | . | TRBJ2-3 | .
TGTGCCAGCAGCCAAGTCCTGAATTCACCCCTCCACTTT | CASSQVLNSPLHF | TRBV3-1/TRBV3-2 | . | TRBJ1-6 | .
TGTGCCAGCAGCTTAGTGGAGTCTAGAAACACCATATATTTT | CASSLVESRNTIYF | TRBV7-9 | . | TRBJ1-3 | .
TGTGCCAGCAGACTTAACCCATCGAACACCGGGGAGCTGTTTTTT | CASRLNPSNTGELFF | TRBV11-2 | . | TRBJ2-2 | .
TGTGCCATCAGTGAAGGAGGGGAGCAAGAGACCCAGTACTTC | CAISEGGEQETQYF | TRBV10-3 | . | TRBJ2-5 | .
TGTGCCAGCAGCCCAGCCGGGACTGTGGGCAGTGGCTACACCTTC | CASSPAGTVGSGYTF | TRBV7-9 | once | TRBJ1-2 | .
TGTGCCAGCAGTCGGGTGGGATCCTATGGCTACACCTTC | CASSRVGSYGYTF | TRBV6-5 | once | TRBJ1-2 | .
TGTGCCTGGAGGGATGGGAGCACAGATACGCAGTATTTT | CAWRDGSTDTQYF | TRBV30 | . | TRBJ2-3 | .
TGTGCCATCGGAGGTGTGAACACTGAAGCTTTCTTT | CAIGGVNTEAFF | TRBV10-3 | . | TRBJ1-1 | .
TGTGCCAGCCGACGCGAGGGTAGGACTGAAGCTTTCTTT | CASRREGRTEAFF | TRBV6-6 | . | TRBJ1-1 | .
TGTGCCAGCAGCTTAGTAGGGGGCAATGAGCAGTTCTTC | CASSLVGGNEQFF | TRBV7-9 | . | TRBJ2-1 | .
TGTGCCAGCAGTGAATTAGGATTTGACGGCCATGCGGGCTATGGCTACACCTTC | CASSELGFDGHAGYGYTF | TRBV25-1 | . | TRBJ1-2 | .
TGTGCCAGCAGTCCCTGGGGGGGCGCTGGGGTCAATGAGCAGTTCTTC | CASSPWGGAGVNEQFF | TRBV28 | . | TRBJ2-1 | .
TGTGCCAGCAGCCGCCGGGCAGGGGGCAATCAGCCCCAGCATTTT | CASSRRAGGNQPQHF | TRBV4-2 | . | TRBJ1-5 | .
TGTGCCAGCAGTTACGACGGGACCACCGGGGAGCTGTTTTTT | CASSYDGTTGELFF | TRBV6-5 | . | TRBJ2-2 | .
TGTGCCAGCAGCCTGCTGGACGGCTATGGCTACACCTTC | CASSLLDGYGYTF | TRBV7-9 | . | TRBJ1-2 | .
TGTGCCAGCAGTTTATGGGACAGGATCTACGAGCAGTACTTC | CASSLWDRIYEQYF | TRBV28 | . | TRBJ2-7 | TRBD1
TGTGCCAGCCGCGGCGCGAGTCCAGGGACAGCAATAAGGAGAGATGAAAAACTGTTTTTT | CASRGASPGTAIRRDEKLFF | TRBV28 | once | TRBJ1-4 | TRBD1